This T cell receptor beta chain was documented in a study of PD-L1 blockade in urothelial cancer (TCRdb year 2017). About the full investigation: Every patient began therapy in the mid-2010s and was given atezolizumab 1,200 mg intravenously every 3 weeks. Blood samples were analyzed 3 weeks after the start of treatment (second dose) and 6 weeks after the start of treatment. Roughly 10 patients achieved durable clinical benefit and approximately 20 did not. Progression-free survival longer than 6 months counted as durable clinical benefit, and TCR features were additionally tested against both progression-free and overall survival. Pretreatment tumor samples, along with matched peripheral blood serially collected before and after atezolizumab treatment, were subjected to TCR sequencing. An ECOG performance status of 0 or 1 was recorded for the patients, and 0 to 3 prior chemotherapy regimens had been received by the patients. The study, an exploratory multi-omic analysis, examined somatic, immune and clinical correlates of response to PD-L1 blockade with atezolizumab in urothelial cancer. A median of about 150,000 T cells and approximately 86,000 unique TCRs was obtained from blood samples, and a median clonality of around 0.08 was observed. About 90% of the roughly 30 patients were males with bladder-origin urothelial cancer, and 18 of 29 reported a prior smoking history. Whole exome sequencing and RNA sequencing of pretreatment tumors were performed alongside TCR sequencing in the same patients. Some 30 patients had pretreatment blood TCR-seq, some 25 had at least one posttreatment blood collection, and some 25 had tumor TCR-seq.

The CDR3, cysteine through phenylalanine, is 17 amino acids long. Only the CDR3 portion is preserved as DNA: 51 bases, with reading frame beginning at the first base. V trim: 5 bases; J trim: 0 bases; unmatched bases: 7. CDR1 MNHEY and CDR2 SMNVEV are derived from the germline V gene (reference sequence). With regard to this clone: Its antigen target is currently unknown. Base qualities are not at hand, and no much larger clone is one base apart.

To estimate absolute template abundance from read counts, synthetic TCR analog templates were spiked into each PCR. TCRbeta CDR3 regions were amplified from genomic DNA with bias-controlled V and J gene primers using the immunoSEQ assay. Sequencing of rearranged TCRbeta segments was done at approximately 20X coverage. Concerning the study's data processing: Clustering was used to correct sequencing errors, and CDR3s were annotated against IMGT to assign V, D and J genes. Downstream analyses used only productive TCRbeta rearrangements and left out out-of-frame or stop-codon sequences. Clonality was computed as one minus Shannon entropy normalized by the log of the number of unique productive sequences. Fisher's exact test with Benjamini-Hochberg correction, using a cutoff of adjusted p below 0.01, was how clones that differed between time points or between blood and tumor were identified. What TCRdb holds here is the immuneACCESS table cut down to in-frame rearrangements. Part of the clones is not present; checked against another copy, under half of the missing clones reflect an unresolved V gene, and the others are unexplained. V and J calls plus clone size are reproduced from that table; the DNA served to infer D and trimming. For this sample the table gives some 50,000 clones, of which about 91% were detected only once. Approximately 4.1% of the sample belongs to the ten largest clones.

Overall study results and their limits: Because the sample size was small (n ≈ 27) and many of the analyses were exploratory, the results are meant to be hypothesis-generating. Improved progression-free and overall survival was found to be associated with pretreatment peripheral blood TCR clonality below the median. Among patients with durable benefit, tumor-associated TCR clones showed greater expansion in peripheral blood 3 weeks after treatment started (n ≈ 20, p = 0.022).

The cohort included some 30 patients with locally advanced or metastatic urothelial carcinoma who were treated at Memorial Sloan Kettering on a trial protocol. Peripheral blood mononuclear cells were collected pretreatment and during treatment, with between 1 and 8 total time points obtained per patient. The Qiagen DNeasy Blood extraction kit was used to purify genomic DNA from total PBMCs and tumor samples. PBMCs were collected pretreatment and during treatment, and were isolated and stored as previously described. Sequenced here: PBMCs, sampled around atezolizumab (anti-PD-L1) treatment. This receptor chain uses TRBV27 and TRBJ2-6; 7 bases in between match TRBD2. The receptor was derived from a man aged 80 or over with urothelial cancer. The nucleotide sequence is TGTGCCAGCAGTCCTAGCGGAACCTCCTCTGGGGCCAACGTCCTGACTTTC. Translated, it gives CASSPSGTSSGANVLTF. Where the CDR3 stops, the reference TRBV27 and TRBJ2-6 genes take over; the full variable domain is EAQVTQNPRYLITVTGKKLTVTCSQNMNHEYMSWYRQDPGLGLRQIYYSMNVEVTDKGDVPEGYKVSRKEKRNFPLILESPSPNQTSLYFCASSPSGTSSGANVLTFGAGSRLTVL.